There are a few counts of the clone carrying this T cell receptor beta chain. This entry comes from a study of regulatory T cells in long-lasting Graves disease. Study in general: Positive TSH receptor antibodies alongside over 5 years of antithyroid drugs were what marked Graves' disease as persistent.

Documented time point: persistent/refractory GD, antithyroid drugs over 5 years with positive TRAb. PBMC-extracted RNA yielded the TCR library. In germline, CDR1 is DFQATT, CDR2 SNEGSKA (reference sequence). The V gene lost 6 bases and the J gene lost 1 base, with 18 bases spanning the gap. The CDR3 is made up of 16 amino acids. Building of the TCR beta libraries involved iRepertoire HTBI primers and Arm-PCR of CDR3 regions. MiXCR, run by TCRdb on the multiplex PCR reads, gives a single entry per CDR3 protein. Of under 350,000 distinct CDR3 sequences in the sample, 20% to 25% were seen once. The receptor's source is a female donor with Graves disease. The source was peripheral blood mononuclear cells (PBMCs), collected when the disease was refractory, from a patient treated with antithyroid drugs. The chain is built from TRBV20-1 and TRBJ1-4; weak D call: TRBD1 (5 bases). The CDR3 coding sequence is TGCAGTGCGAGGGCCGAGGGGCGCGGAACTAATGAAAAACTGTTTTTT. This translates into CSARAEGRGTNEKLFF.